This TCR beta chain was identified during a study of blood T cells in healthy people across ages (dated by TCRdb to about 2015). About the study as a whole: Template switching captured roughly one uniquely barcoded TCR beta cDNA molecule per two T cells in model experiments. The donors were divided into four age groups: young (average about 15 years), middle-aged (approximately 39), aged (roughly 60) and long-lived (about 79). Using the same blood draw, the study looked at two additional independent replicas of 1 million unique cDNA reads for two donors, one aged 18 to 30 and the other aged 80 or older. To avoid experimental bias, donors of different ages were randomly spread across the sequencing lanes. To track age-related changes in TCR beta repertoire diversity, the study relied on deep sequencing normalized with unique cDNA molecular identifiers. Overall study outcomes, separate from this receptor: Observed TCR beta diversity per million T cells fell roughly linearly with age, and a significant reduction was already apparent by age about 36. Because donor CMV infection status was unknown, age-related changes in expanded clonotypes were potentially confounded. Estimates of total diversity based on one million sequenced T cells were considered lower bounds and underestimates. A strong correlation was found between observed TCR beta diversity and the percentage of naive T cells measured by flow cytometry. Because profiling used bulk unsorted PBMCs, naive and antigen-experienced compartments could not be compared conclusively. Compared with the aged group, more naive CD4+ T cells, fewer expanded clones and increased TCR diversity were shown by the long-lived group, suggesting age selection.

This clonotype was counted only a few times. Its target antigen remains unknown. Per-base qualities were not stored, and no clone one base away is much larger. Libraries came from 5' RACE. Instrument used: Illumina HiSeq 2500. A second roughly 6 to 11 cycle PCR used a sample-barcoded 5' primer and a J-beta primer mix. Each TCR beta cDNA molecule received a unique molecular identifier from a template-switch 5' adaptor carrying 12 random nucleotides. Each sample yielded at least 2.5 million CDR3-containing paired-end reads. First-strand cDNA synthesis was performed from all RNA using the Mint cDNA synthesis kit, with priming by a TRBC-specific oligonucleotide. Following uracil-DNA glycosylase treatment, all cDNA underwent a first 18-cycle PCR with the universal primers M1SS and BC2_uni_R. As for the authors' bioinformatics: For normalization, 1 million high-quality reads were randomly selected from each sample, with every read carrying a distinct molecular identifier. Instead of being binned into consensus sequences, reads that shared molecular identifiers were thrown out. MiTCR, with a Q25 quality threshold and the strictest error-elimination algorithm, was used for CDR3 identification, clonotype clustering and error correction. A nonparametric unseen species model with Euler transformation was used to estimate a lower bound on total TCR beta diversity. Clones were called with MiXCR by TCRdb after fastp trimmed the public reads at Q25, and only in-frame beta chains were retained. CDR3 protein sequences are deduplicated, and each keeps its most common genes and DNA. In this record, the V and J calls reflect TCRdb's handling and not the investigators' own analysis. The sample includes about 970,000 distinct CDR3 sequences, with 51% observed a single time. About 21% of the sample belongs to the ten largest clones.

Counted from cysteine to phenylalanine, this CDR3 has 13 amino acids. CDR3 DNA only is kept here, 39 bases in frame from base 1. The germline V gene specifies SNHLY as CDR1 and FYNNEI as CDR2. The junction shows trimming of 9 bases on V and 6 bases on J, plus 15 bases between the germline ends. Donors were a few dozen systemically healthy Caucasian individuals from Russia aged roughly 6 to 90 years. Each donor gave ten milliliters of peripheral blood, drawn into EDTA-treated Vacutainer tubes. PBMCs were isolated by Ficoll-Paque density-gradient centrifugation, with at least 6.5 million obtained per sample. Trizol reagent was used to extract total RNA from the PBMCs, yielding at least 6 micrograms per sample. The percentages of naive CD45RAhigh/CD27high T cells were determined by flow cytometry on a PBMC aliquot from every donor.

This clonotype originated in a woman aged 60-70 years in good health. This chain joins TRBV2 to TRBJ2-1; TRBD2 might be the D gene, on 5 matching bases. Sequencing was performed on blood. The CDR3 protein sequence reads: CASSVPWGNEQFF. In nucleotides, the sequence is TGTGCCAGTAGCGTTCCTTGGGGCAATGAGCAGTTCTTC.